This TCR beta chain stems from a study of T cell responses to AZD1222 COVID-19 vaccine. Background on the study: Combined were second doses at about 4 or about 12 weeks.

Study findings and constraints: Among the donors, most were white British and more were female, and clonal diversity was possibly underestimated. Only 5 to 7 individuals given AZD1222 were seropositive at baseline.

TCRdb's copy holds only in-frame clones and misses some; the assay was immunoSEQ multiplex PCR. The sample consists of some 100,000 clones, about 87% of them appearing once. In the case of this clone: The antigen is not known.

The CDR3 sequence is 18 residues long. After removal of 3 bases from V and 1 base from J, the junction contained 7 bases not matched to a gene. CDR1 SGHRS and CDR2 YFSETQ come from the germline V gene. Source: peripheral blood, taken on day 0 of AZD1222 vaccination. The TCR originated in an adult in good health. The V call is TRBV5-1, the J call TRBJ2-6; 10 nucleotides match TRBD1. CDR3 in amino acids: CASSWWTGGISGANVLTF. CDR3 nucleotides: TGCGCCAGCAGCTGGTGGACAGGGGGGATATCTGGGGCCAACGTCCTGACTTTC.